Each of the 15 T cell receptor beta chains below was sequenced from the same sample in a study of T cells in localized non-small cell lung cancer. Using immunoSEQ multiplex PCR, the repertoire was profiled, and TCRdb retains in-frame clones only, with some absent. Here the sample spans some 30,000 clones, less than 80% being singletons. This specimen was peripheral blood, taken before any cancer treatment. The receptors originated from a male donor aged 60 or over with stage II squamous cell lung carcinoma.

There are a few counts of this clone. The V and J genes are TRBV4-1 and TRBJ2-1; TRBD2 matches 7 bases. The CDR3 totals 16 residues. The germline CDR1 and CDR2 sequences are MGHRA and YSYEKL. The junction had 8 bases not matched to a gene; V was cut back by 0 bases and J by 6 bases. The CDR3 sequence is CASSQESASGINEQFF. The CDR3 region has the DNA TGCGCCAGCAGCCAAGAATCGGCTAGCGGCATCAATGAGCAGTTCTTC.

This clone was seen a handful of times. This chain joins TRBV28 and TRBJ1-5; TRBD1 matches 9 bases. The CDR3 sequence is 17 residues long. Per the germline V gene, CDR1 is MDHEN and CDR2 is SYDVKM. Unmatched junction bases numbered 13, after V lost 5 bases and J lost 5 bases. CDR3 residues: CASSRPRGQGIDQPQHF. CDR3 bases: TGTGCCAGCAGTAGACCTCGCGGACAGGGGATCGATCAGCCCCAGCATTTT. Complete variable domain (other parts from reference TRBV28 and TRBJ1-5): DVKVTQSSRYLVKRTGEKVFLECVQDMDHENMFWYRQDPGLGLRLIYFSYDVKMKEKGDIPEGYSVSREKKERFSLILESASTNQTSMYLCASSRPRGQGIDQPQHFGDGTRLSIL.

This clone was seen a single time. CDR3 sequence reads: CASSAATSGGRYNEQFF. The CDR3 DNA is TGTGCCAGCAGCGCCGCCACTAGCGGGGGGCGCTACAATGAGCAGTTCTTC. This chain joins TRBV9 and TRBJ2-1, with 12 bases identical to TRBD2. The CDR3 has 17 residues. With 3 bases clipped from V and 3 bases from J, the junction kept 7 bases outside the gene matches. CDR1 SGDLS and CDR2 YYNGEE come from the germline V gene.

The chain carries TRBV28 and TRBJ1-1; possible D gene TRBD1, 6 bases. Trimming took off 6 bases at V and 11 bases at J, with 25 bases between the two ends. CDR3 length: 15 residues. The germline gives CDR1 MDHEN, CDR2 SYDVKM. CDR3 in amino acids: CASSNADRPRGEAFF. CDR3 nucleotides: TGTGCCAGCAGCAACGCAGACAGGCCCCGAGGGGAGGCTTTCTTT.

This clone was counted a few times. The chain is built from TRBV5-1 and TRBJ1-1, with a tentative D call TRBD1 (5 bases). Per germline, CDR1 SGHRS and CDR2 YFSETQ. The V gene lost 2 bases and the J gene lost 7 bases, with 15 bases spanning the gap. The CDR3 runs to 14 residues. The CDR3, as DNA: TGCGCCAGCAGCTTATTTGTATTTAGGGGTGAAGCTTTCTTT. Translated, it gives CASSLFVFRGEAFF.

This clone came up once. The chain recombines TRBV4-2 with TRBJ2-7; D is possibly TRBD2 (5 bases). CDR1 is LGHNA, CDR2 YNFKEQ, per germline. The V end lost 0 bases, the J end lost 3 bases, and 12 bases lay between the germline ends. This CDR3 contains 15 residues. Here the CDR3 reads CASSQDLTSVYEQYF. CDR3 in DNA: TGTGCCAGCAGCCAAGATCTTACTAGTGTCTACGAGCAGTACTTC.

The chain couples TRBV6-5 to TRBJ1-2; D possibly corresponds to TRBD1 (5 bases). Germline values: CDR1 MNHEY, CDR2 SVGAGI. CDR3 length: 14 amino acids. V was cut by 2 bases and J by 7 bases, with 14 bases left in between. The CDR3 DNA reads as TGTGCCAGCAGTTACGGCGTCAGGGTTCTTGGCTACACCTTC. It translates to CASSYGVRVLGYTF.

The chain couples TRBV5-8 to TRBJ1-4; D gene ambiguous. Germline values: CDR1 SGHTS, CDR2 YDEGEE. The germline V and J ends were trimmed by 4 bases and 3 bases, with 10 bases remaining between them. This CDR3 contains 14 residues. CDR3 protein: CASSQQRANEKLFF. CDR3 nucleotides: TGTGCCAGCAGCCAACAGCGGGCTAATGAAAAACTGTTTTTT. The variable domain in full, with the rest retrieved from reference TRBV5-8 and TRBJ1-4, is EAGVTQSPTHLIKTRGQQATLRCSPISGHTSVYWYQQALGLGLQFLLWYDEGEERNRGNFPPRFSGRQFPNYSSELNVNALELEDSALYLCASSQQRANEKLFFGSGTQLSVL.

The rearrangement links TRBV7-2 to TRBJ2-1, with 13 bases that match TRBD2. Germline CDR1 and CDR2: SGHTA and FQGNSA. The CDR3 sequence is 16 residues long. Trimming removed 5 bases from V and 7 bases from J; junction bases left unmatched: 8. CDR3: CASSRTSGSSENEQFF. The CDR3, as DNA: TGTGCCAGCAGCCGGACTAGCGGGAGTTCTGAAAATGAGCAGTTCTTC.

The chain employs TRBV7-3 and TRBJ2-7, with 7 bases fitting TRBD2. The junction had 5 bases not matched to a gene; V was cut back by 4 bases and J by 2 bases. The CDR3 loop spans 14 amino acids. Germline loops: CDR1 SGHTA, CDR2 FQGTGA. Here the CDR3 DNA reads TGTGCCAGCAGCTGGACTAGTCCGGCCTACGAGCAGTACTTC. Its protein is CASSWTSPAYEQYF.

V and J are TRBV6-5 and TRBJ2-3, with TRBD2 identical over 8 bases. V dropped 10 bases and J dropped 1; count of bases not matched to a gene: 10. CDR1 and CDR2 from the germline V gene are MNHEY and SVGAGI. This CDR3 spans 15 amino acids. The CDR3 protein is CATRASGGRTDTQYF. In DNA form, the CDR3 reads TGTGCCACCAGGGCAAGCGGGGGCCGCACAGATACGCAGTATTTT.

The chain recombines TRBV5-4 with TRBJ1-1; D gene uncertain. CDR3 length equals 14 residues. Germline CDR1 and CDR2: SGHNT and YYREEE (reference sequence). V shed 2 bases and J shed 3 bases, with 11 bases lying between them. CDR3 bases: TGTGCCAGCAGCTTACTCCGGCGGGACACTGAAGCTTTCTTT. This codes for CASSLLRRDTEAFF.

By sample fraction, this clone is medium-sized. V and J are TRBV9 and TRBJ2-7; tentatively, D is TRBD2 (6 bases). From germline, CDR1 is SGDLS and CDR2 YYNGEE. The CDR3 covers 16 residues. The ends were cut back, 3 bases at V and 1 base at J, with 17 bases in the middle. CDR3 DNA sequence: TGTGCCAGCAGCGGCGCAGCGGGCGGGGCATCCTACGAGCAGTACTTC. Translating gives CASSGAAGGASYEQYF.

This clone was recorded only once. The chain carries TRBV5-6 and TRBJ2-3; D is possibly TRBD1 or TRBD2 (6 bases each). The CDR3 spans 15 residues. CDR1 is SGHDT, CDR2 YYEEEE, per germline. Trimming took off 2 bases at V and 6 bases at J, with 16 bases between the two ends. The CDR3 reads CASSFRGVQLDTQYF. CDR3 DNA sequence: TGTGCCAGCAGCTTTAGGGGGGTCCAACTCGATACGCAGTATTTT. Using reference TRBV5-6 and TRBJ2-3 for the parts outside the CDR3, the full variable domain is DAGVTQSPTHLIKTRGQQVTLRCSPKSGHDTVSWYQQALGQGPQFIFQYYEEEERQRGNFPDRFSGHQFPNYSSELNVNALLLGDSALYLCASSFRGVQLDTQYFGPGTRLTVL.

J is TRBJ2-3 and V is TRBV2; TRBD1 matches at 8 bases. Trimming cost V 6 bases and J 0 bases; bases outside gene matches: 8. CDR1 and CDR2 from the germline V gene are SNHLY and FYNNEI. This CDR3 comprises 16 residues. CDR3 in amino acids: CASSVEDRVSTDTQYF. CDR3 nucleotides: TGTGCCAGCAGCGTTGAGGACAGGGTCAGCACAGATACGCAGTATTTT.